This T cell receptor beta chain was retrieved from a study of cytomegalovirus exposure and HLA in healthy donors. Study-level results: A classifier reportedly called cytomegalovirus status with high sensitivity and specificity. The authors listed some 160 TCR beta chains as cytomegalovirus-associated.

On this clone itself: Antigen specificity is unknown.

Assay: immunoSEQ multiplex PCR; the TCRdb copy retains only in-frame clones and omits some. The table lists 110,000 or so clones, about 83% of them singletons. The receptor comes from a man aged 18 to 29 in good health and CMV-seronegative. Sequenced: PBMCs.

DNA for the CDR3: TGTGCCAGCAGCTTGGGGTTCGGGGACAGGGAGAATGAGCAGTTCTTC. This gives the protein CASSLGFGDRENEQFF. This sequence joins TRBV5-4 and TRBJ2-1; 9 bases agree with TRBD1. The CDR3 length is 16 residues. Germline assignment: CDR1 SGHNT and CDR2 YYREEE (reference sequence). With 0 bases clipped from V and 7 bases from J, the junction kept 8 bases outside the gene matches.